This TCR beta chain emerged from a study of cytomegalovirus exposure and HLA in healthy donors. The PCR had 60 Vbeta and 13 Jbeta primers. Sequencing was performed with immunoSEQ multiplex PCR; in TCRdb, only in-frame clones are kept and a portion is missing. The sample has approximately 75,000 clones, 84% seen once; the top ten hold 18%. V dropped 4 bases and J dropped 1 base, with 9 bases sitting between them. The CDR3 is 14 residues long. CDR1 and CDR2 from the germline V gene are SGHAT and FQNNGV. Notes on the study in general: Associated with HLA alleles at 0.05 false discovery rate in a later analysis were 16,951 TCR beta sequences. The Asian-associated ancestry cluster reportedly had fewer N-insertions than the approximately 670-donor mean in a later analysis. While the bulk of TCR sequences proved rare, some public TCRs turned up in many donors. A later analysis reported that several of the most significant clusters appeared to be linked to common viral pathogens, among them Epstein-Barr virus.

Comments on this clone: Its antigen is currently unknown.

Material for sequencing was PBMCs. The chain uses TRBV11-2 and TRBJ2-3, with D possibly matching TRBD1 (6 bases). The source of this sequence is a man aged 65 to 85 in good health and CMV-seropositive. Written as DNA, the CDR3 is TGTGCCAGCAGCTCCGACAGGCGCACAGATACGCAGTATTTT. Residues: CASSSDRRTDTQYF.